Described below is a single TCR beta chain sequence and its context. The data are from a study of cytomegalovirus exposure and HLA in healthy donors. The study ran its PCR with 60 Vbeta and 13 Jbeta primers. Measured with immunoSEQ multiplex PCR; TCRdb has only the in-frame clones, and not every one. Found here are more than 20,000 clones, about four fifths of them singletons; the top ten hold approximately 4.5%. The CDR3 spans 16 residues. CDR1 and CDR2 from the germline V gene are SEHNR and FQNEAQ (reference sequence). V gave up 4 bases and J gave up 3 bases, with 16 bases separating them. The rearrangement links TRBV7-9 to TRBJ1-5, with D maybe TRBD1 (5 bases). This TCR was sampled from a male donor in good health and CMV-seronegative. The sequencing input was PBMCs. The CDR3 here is CASSSDRSPYNQPQHF. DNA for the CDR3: TGTGCCAGCAGCTCCGACAGATCACCTTACAATCAGCCCCAGCATTTT.